This T cell receptor (beta chain) was sequenced for a study of blood T cells in healthy people across ages (dated by TCRdb to between 2014 and 2017). In the study overall: In model experiments, template switching captured about one uniquely barcoded TCR beta cDNA molecule for every two T cells. Using deep sequencing normalized with unique cDNA molecular identifiers, the study measured how TCR beta repertoire diversity changes with age. The donors were divided into four age groups: young (average roughly 15 years), middle-aged (about 39), aged (62) and long-lived (roughly 88). Donors of different ages were randomly distributed across sequencing lanes to avoid experimental bias. For two donors (one aged 18 to 29 and one aged 80 or older), the study analyzed two additional independent replicas of 1 million unique cDNA reads from the same blood draw. Overall study results and their limits: Donor CMV infection status was unknown, potentially confounding age-related changes in expanded clonotypes. Observed TCR beta diversity per million T cells fell roughly linearly with age, and a significant reduction was already apparent by age roughly 40. There was a strong correlation between observed TCR beta diversity and the percentage of naive T cells measured by flow cytometry. Estimates of total diversity based on one million sequenced T cells were considered lower bounds and underestimates. Conclusive comparison of naive and antigen-experienced compartments was prevented by the profiling of bulk unsorted PBMCs. Compared with the aged group, the long-lived group had more naive CD4+ T cells, fewer expanded clones and increased TCR diversity, a pattern suggesting age selection.

Receptor libraries were prepared by 5' RACE. The sequencer listed for this sample is Illumina HiSeq 2500. A second PCR of about 7 to 12 cycles was performed with a sample-barcoded 5' primer and a J-beta primer mix. Each TCR beta cDNA molecule received a unique molecular identifier from a template-switch 5' adaptor carrying 12 random nucleotides. Each sample yielded at least 3 million CDR3-containing paired-end reads. First-strand cDNA synthesis was performed from all RNA using the Mint cDNA synthesis kit, with priming by a TRBC-specific oligonucleotide. All cDNA was treated with uracil-DNA glycosylase and then went through a first 18-cycle PCR with the universal primers M1SS and BC2_uni_R. On the study's bioinformatics: For normalization, 1 million high-quality reads were randomly selected from each sample, with every read carrying a distinct molecular identifier. Instead of being binned into consensus sequences, reads that shared molecular identifiers were thrown out. MiTCR, set to a Q25 quality threshold and the strictest error-elimination algorithm, was used for CDR3 identification, clonotype clustering and error correction. A nonparametric unseen species model with Euler transformation was used to estimate lower-bound total TCR beta diversity. The public sequencing data were trimmed at Q25 with fastp and processed into clonotypes with MiXCR by TCRdb, which kept only in-frame beta chains. Records with the same CDR3 protein are collapsed into one entry carrying the most frequent genes and DNA. The authors' filters were not applied to this entry. This sample holds some 1.4 million distinct CDR3 sequences; approximately 40% were observed only once. The ten biggest clones cover 7% to 9.5% of the sample.

The donors were roughly 40 Caucasian individuals from Russia, aged 6 to 90 years, who were systemically healthy. Each donor gave about 9.7 milliliters of peripheral blood, drawn into EDTA-treated Vacutainer tubes. Ficoll-Paque density-gradient centrifugation was used to isolate PBMCs, with at least 7 million obtained per sample. Trizol reagent was used to extract total RNA from the PBMCs, yielding at least 5 micrograms per sample. For every donor, flow cytometry on a PBMC aliquot measured the percentage of naive CD45RAhigh/CD27high T cells. CDR1 and CDR2 (SGHNT, YYREEE) derive from the germline V gene (reference sequence). The CDR3 runs 13 residues from the cysteine to the phenylalanine. Just the 39-base CDR3 DNA is kept, in frame starting at base 1. Trimming takes 4 bases from V and 1 base from J, and the germline ends sit 8 bases apart. To note about this clonotype: It lacks a known antigen. No base quality values were provided; no much bigger clone lies one nucleotide off.

This TCR was recovered from a woman under 30 in good health. Sequencing was carried out using blood. The chain is made from TRBV5-4 and TRBJ2-5; the D gene lacks a confident call. The CDR3 region reads CASSDLGQETQYF. The sequence in DNA is TGTGCCAGCAGCGACTTGGGCCAAGAGACCCAGTACTTC.